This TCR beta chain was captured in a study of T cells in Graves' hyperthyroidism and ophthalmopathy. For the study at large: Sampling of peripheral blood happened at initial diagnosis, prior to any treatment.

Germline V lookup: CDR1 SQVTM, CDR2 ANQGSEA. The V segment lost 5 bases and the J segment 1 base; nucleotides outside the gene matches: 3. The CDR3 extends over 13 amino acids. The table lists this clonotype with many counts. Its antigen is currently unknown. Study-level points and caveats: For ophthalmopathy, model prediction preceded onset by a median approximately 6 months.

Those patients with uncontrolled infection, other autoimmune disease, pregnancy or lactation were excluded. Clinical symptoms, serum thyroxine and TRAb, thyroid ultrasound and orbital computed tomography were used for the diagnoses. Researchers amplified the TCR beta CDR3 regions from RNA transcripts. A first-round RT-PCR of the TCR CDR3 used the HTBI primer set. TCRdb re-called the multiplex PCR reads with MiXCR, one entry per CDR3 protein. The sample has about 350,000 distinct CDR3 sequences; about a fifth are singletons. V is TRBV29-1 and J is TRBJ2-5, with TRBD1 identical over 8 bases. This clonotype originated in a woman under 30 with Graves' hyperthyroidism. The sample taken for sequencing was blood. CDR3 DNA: TGCAGCGTTCGACAGGGGTTCCAAGAGACCCAGTACTTC. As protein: CSVRQGFQETQYF. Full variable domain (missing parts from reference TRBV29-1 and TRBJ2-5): SAVISQKPSRDICQRGTSLTIQCQVDSQVTMMFWYRQQPGQSLTLIATANQGSEATYESGFVIDKFPISRPNLTFSTLTVSNMSPEDSSIYLCSVRQGFQETQYFGPGTRLLVL.